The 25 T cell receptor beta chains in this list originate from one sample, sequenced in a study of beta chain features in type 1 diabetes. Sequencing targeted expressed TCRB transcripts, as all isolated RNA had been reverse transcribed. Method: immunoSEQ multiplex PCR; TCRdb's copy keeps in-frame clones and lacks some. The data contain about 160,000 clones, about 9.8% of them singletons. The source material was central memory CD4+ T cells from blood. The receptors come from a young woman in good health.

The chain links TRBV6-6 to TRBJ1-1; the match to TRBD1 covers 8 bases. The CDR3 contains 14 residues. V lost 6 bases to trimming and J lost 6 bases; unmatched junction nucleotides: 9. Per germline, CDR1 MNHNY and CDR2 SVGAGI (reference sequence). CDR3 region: CASSPDRAHPEAFF. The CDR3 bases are TGTGCCAGCAGCCCGGACAGGGCCCATCCTGAAGCTTTCTTT.

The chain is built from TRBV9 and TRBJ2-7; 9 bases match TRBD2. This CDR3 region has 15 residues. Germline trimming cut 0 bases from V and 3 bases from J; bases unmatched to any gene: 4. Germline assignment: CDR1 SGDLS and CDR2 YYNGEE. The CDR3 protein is CASSVDSGGYYEQYF. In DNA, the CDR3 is TGTGCCAGCAGCGTAGATAGCGGGGGATACTACGAGCAGTACTTC.

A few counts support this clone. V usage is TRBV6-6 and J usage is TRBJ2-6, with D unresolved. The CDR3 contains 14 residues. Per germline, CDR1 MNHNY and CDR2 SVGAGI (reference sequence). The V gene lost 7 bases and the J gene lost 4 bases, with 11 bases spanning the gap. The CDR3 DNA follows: TGTGCCAGCACCATTCGGCGGGGGGCCAACGTCCTGACTTTC. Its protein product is CASTIRRGANVLTF.

The CDR3 DNA reads TGTGCCAGCAGCTCCAGACAGGGGGGGAACTATGGCTACACCTTC. Translating it yields CASSSRQGGNYGYTF. The chain employs TRBV13 and TRBJ1-2, with 9 bases matching TRBD1. Germline CDR1 and CDR2: PRHDT and FYEKMQ (reference sequence). CDR3 length equals 15 residues. V lost 4 bases to trimming and J lost 2 bases; unmatched junction nucleotides: 5.

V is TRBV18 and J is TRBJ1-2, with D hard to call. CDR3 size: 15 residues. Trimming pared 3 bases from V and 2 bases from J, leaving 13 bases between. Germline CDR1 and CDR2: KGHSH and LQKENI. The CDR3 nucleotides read TGTGCCAGCTCACCTCAGAGGGCCCTCAACTATGGCTACACCTTC. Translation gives CASSPQRALNYGYTF. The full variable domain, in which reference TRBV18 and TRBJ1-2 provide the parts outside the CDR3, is NAGVMQNPRHLVRRRGQEARLRCSPMKGHSHVYWYRQLPEEGLKFMVYLQKENIIDESGMPKERFSAEFPKEGPSILRIQQVVRGDSAAYFCASSPQRALNYGYTFGSGTRLTVV.

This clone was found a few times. The CDR3 DNA follows: TGTGCCAGCAGCCCTTTCAGGGTCCCATCCTACAATGAGCAGTTCTTC. Protein: CASSPFRVPSYNEQFF. The chain employs TRBV5-4 and TRBJ2-1, with a possible D match to TRBD1 (5 bases). Germline assignment: CDR1 SGHNT and CDR2 YYREEE (reference sequence). V was trimmed by 4 bases and J by 1 base, leaving 15 bases between them. The CDR3 spans 16 residues. Variable domain in full (rest from reference TRBV5-4 and TRBJ2-1): ETGVTQSPTHLIKTRGQQVTLRCSSQSGHNTVSWYQQALGQGPQFIFQYYREEENGRGNFPPRFSGLQFPNYSSELNVNALELDDSALYLCASSPFRVPSYNEQFFGPGTRLTVL.

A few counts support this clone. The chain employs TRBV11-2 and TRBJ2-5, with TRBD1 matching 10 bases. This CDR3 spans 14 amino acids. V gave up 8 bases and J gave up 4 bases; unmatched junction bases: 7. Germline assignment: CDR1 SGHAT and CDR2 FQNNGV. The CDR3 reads CASRSRDRGETQYF. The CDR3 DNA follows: TGTGCCAGCCGGTCCCGGGACAGGGGAGAGACCCAGTACTTC.

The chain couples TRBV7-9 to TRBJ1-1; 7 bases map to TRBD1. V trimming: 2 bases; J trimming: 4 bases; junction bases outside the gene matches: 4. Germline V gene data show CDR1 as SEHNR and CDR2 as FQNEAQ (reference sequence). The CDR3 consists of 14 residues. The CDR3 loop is CASSLTRGPTEAFF. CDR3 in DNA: TGTGCCAGCAGCTTAACGAGGGGGCCCACTGAAGCTTTCTTT.

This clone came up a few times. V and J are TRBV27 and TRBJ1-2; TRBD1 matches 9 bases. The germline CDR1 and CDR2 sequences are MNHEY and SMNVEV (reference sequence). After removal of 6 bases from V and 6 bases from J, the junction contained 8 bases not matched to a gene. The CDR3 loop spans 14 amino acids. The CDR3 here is CASSTGGAGNGYTF. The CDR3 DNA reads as TGTGCCAGCAGCACAGGGGGCGCCGGGAATGGCTACACCTTC.

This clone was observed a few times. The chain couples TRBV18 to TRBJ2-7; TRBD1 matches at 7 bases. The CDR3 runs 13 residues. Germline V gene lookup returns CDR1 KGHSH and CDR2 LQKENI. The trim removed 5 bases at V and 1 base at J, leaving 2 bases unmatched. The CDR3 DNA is TGTGCCAGCTCATCGGGACAGTCCTACGAGCAGTACTTC. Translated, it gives CASSSGQSYEQYF.

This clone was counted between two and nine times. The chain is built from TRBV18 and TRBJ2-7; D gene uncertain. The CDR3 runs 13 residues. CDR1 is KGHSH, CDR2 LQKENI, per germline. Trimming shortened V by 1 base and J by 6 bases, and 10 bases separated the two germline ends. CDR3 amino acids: CASSPRETGEQYF. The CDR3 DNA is TGTGCCAGCTCACCACGAGAGACTGGCGAGCAGTACTTC.

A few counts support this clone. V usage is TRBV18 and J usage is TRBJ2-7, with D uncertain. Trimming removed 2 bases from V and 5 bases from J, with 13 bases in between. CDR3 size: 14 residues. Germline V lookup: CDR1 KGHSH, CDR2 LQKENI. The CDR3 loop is CASSPNIDTNEQYF. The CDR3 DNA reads TGTGCCAGCTCACCAAACATCGACACCAACGAGCAGTACTTC.

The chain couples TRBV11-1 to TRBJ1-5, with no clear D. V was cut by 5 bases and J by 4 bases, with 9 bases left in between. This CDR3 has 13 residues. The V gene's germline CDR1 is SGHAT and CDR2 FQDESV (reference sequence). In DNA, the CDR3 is TGTGCCAGCAGCAGAACTGAGAATCAGCCCCAGCATTTT. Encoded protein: CASSRTENQPQHF.

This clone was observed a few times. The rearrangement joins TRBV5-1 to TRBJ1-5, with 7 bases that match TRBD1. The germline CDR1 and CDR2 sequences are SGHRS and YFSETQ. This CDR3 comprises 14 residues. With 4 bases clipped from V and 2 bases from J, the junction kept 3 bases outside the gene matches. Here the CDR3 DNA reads TGCGCCAGCAGCCCCGGGACAGGCAATCAGCCCCAGCATTTT. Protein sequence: CASSPGTGNQPQHF.

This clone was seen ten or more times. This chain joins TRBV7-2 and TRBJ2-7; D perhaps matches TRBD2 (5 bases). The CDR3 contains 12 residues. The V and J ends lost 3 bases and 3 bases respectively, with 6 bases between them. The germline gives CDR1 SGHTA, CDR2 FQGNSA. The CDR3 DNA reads TGTGCCAGCAGCTTGACTAACTACGAGCAGTACTTC. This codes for CASSLTNYEQYF.

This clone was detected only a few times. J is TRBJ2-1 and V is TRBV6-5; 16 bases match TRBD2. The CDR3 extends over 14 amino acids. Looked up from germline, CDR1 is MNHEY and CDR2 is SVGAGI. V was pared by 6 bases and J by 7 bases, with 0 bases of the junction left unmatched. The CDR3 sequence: CASRGLAGGNEQFF. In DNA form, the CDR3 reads TGTGCCAGCAGGGGACTAGCGGGAGGGAATGAGCAGTTCTTC.

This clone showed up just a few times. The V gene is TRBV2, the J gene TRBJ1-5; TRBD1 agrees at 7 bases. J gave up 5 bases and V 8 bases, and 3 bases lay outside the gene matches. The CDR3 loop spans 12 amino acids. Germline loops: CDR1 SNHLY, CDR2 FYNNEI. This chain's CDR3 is CASGTADQPQHF. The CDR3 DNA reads TGTGCCAGCGGGACAGCTGATCAGCCCCAGCATTTT.

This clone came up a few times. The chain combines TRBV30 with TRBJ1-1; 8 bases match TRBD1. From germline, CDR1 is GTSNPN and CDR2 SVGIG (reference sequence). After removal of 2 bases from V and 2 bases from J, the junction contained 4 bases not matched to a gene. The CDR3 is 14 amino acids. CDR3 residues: CAWSPGGYNTEAFF. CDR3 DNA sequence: TGTGCCTGGAGTCCAGGGGGCTATAACACTGAAGCTTTCTTT. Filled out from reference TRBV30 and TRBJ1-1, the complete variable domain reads SQTIHQWPATLVQPVGSPLSLECTVEGTSNPNLYWYRQAAGRGLQLLFYSVGIGQISSEVPQNLSASRPQDRQFILSSKKLLLSDSGFYLCAWSPGGYNTEAFFGQGTRLTVV.

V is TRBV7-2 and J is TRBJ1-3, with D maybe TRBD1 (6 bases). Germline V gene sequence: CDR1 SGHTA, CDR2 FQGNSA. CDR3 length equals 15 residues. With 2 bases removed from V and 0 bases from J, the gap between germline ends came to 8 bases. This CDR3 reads CASSLQGSSGNTIYF. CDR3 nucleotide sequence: TGTGCCAGCAGCTTACAGGGGAGCTCTGGAAACACCATATATTTT.

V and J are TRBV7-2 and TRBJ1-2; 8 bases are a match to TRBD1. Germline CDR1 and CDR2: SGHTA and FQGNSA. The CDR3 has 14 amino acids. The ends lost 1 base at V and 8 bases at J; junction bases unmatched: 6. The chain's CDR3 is CASSLDGRGQGYTF. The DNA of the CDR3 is TGTGCCAGCAGCTTAGACGGCAGGGGGCAAGGCTACACCTTC.

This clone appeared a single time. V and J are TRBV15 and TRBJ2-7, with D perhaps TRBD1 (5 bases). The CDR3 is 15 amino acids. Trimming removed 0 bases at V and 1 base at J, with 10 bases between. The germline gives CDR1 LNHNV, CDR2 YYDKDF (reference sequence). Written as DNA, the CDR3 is TGTGCCACCAGCAGAGATGGCCAGGGTTCCTACGAGCAGTACTTC. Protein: CATSRDGQGSYEQYF.

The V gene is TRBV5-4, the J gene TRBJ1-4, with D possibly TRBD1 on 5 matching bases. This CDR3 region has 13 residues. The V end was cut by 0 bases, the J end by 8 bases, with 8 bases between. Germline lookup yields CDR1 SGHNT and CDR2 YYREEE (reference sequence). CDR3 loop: CASSLAGEEKLFF. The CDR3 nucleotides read TGTGCCAGCAGCTTGGCGGGGGAGGAAAAACTGTTTTTT.

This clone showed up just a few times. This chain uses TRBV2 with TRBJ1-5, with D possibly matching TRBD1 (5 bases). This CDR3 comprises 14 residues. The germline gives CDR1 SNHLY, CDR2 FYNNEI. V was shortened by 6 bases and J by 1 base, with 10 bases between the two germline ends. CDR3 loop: CASRPGLSNQPQHF. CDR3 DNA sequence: TGTGCCAGCAGGCCGGGACTGAGCAATCAGCCCCAGCATTTT.

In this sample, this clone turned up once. The CDR3 coding sequence is TGTGCTAGTGGTTTGGTACGATCCGGGAACACTGAAGCTTTCTTT. It codes for CASGLVRSGNTEAFF. V gene TRBV12-5 combines with J gene TRBJ1-1; D not resolved. The V end lost 0 bases, the J end lost 1 base, and 9 bases lay between the germline ends. Germline lookup yields CDR1 LGHNT and CDR2 FRNRAP. CDR3 length equals 15 residues.

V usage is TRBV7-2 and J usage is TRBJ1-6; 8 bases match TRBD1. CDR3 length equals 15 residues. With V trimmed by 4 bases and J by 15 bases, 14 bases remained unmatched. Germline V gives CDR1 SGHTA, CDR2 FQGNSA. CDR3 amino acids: CASSSYPGTGLILHF. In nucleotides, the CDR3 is TGTGCCAGCAGCTCGTATCCCGGGACAGGTTTGATCCTCCACTTT.